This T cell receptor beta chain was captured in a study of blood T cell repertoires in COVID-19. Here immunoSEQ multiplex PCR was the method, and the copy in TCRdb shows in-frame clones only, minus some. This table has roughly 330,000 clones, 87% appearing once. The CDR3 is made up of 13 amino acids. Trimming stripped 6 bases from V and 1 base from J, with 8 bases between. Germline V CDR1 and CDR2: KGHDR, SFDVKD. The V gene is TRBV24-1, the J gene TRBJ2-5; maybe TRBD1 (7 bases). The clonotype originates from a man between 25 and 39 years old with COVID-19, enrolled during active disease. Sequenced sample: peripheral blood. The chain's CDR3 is CATSQGGQETQYF. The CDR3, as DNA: TGTGCCACCAGTCAGGGGGGCCAAGAGACCCAGTACTTC.